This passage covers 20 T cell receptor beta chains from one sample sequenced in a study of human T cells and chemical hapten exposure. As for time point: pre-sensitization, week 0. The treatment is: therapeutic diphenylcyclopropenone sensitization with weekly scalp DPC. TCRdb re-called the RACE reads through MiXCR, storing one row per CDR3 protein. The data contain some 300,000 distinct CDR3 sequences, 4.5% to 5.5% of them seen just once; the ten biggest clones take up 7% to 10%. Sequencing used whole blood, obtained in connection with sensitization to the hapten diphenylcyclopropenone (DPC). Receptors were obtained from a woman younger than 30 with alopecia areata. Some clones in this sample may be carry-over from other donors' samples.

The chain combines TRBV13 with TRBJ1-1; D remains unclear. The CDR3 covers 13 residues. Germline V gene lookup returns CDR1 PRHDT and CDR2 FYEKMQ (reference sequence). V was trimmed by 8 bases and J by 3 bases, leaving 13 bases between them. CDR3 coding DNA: TGTGCCAGCCGGGATAACAGTGACACTGAAGCTTTCTTT. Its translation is CASRDNSDTEAFF.

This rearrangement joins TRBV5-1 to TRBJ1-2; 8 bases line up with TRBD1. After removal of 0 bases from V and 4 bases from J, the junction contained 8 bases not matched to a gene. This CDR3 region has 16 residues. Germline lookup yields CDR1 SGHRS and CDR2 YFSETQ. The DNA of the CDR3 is TGCGCCAGCAGCTTGGCCGACGGACAGGGAACCTATGGCTACACCTTC. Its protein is CASSLADGQGTYGYTF.

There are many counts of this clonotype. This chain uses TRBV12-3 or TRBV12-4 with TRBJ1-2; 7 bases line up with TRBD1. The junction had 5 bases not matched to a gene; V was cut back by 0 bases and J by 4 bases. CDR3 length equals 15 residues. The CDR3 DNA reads TGTGCCAGCAGTTTAGCCTGGACAGGCTCCTATGGCTACACCTTC. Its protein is CASSLAWTGSYGYTF.

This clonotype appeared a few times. The CDR3 DNA is TGCAGTGCGGAAGTAACAGGAGAAACTAATGAAAAACTGTTTTTT. It codes for CSAEVTGETNEKLFF. The V and J genes are TRBV20-1 and TRBJ1-4, with a tentative D call TRBD1 (5 bases). The ends were cut back, 6 bases at V and 1 base at J, with 15 bases in the middle. Germline V gene lookup returns CDR1 DFQATT and CDR2 SNEGSKA (reference sequence). The CDR3 has 15 amino acids.

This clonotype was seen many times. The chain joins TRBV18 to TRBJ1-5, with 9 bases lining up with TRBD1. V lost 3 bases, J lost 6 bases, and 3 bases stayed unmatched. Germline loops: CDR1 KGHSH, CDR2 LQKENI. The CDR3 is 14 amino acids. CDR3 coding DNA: TGTGCCAGCTCACCCACAGGGGGCTTTCAGCCCCAGCATTTT. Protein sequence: CASSPTGGFQPQHF.

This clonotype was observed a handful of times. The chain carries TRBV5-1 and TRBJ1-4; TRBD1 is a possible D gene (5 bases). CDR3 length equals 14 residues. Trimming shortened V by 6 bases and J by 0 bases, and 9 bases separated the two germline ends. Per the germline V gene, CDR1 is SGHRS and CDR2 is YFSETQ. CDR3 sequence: CASTETATNEKLFF. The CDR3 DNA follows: TGCGCCAGCACAGAGACAGCAACTAATGAAAAACTGTTTTTT.

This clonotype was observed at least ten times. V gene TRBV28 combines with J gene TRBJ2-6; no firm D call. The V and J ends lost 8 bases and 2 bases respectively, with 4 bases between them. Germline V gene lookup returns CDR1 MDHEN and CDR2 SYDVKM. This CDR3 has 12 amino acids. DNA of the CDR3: TGTGCCAGCTTAACTGGGGCCAACGTCCTGACTTTC. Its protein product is CASLTGANVLTF.

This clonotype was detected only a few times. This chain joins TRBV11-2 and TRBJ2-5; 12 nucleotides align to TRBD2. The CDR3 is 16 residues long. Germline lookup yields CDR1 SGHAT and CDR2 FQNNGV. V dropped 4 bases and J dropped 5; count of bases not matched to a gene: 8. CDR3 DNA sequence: TGTGCCAGCAGCTATCAACTAGCGGGGGGACTGGAGACCCAGTACTTC. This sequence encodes CASSYQLAGGLETQYF.

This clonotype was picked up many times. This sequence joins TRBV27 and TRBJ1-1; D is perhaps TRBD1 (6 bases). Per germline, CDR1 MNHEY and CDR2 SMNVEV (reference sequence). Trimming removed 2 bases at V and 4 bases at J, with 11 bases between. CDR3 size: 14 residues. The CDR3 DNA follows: TGTGCCAGCAGTTTACGGTTAGGGGGCACTGAAGCTTTCTTT. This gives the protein CASSLRLGGTEAFF.

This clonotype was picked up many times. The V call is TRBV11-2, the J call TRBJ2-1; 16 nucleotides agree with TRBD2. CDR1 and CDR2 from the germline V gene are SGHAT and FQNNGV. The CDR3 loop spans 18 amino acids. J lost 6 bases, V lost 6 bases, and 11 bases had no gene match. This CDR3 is CASRPAGTSGGASNEQFF. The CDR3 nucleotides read TGTGCCAGCAGACCAGCCGGGACTAGCGGGGGGGCCAGCAATGAGCAGTTCTTC.

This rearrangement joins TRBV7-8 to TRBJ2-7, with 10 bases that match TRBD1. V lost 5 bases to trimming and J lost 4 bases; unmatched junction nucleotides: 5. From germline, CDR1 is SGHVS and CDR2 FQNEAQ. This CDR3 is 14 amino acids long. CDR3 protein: CASSQTDRGYEQYF. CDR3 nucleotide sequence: TGTGCCAGCAGCCAAACGGACAGGGGGTACGAGCAGTACTTC.

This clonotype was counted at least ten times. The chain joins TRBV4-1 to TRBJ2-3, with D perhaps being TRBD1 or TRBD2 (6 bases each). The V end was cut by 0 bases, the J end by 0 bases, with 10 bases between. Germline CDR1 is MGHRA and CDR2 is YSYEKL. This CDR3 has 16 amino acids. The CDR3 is CASSQDTGASTDTQYF. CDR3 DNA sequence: TGCGCCAGCAGCCAAGATACGGGGGCTAGCACAGATACGCAGTATTTT.

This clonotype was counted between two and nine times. CDR3 loop: CATSRTGSPVGYTF. DNA for the CDR3: TGTGCCACCAGCAGGACAGGGTCCCCTGTGGGCTACACCTTC. V and J are TRBV15 and TRBJ1-2; 7 nucleotides line up with TRBD1. The germline V gene has CDR1 LNHNV and CDR2 YYDKDF (reference sequence). This CDR3 region has 14 residues. V shed 3 bases, J shed 8 bases, and the junction held 9 bases outside the gene matches.

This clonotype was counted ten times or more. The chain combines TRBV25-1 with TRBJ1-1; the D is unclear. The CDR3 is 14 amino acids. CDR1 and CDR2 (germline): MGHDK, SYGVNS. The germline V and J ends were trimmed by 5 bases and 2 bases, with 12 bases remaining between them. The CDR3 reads CASSLDLPNTEAFF. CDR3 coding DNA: TGTGCCAGCAGTTTAGACCTCCCCAACACTGAAGCTTTCTTT.

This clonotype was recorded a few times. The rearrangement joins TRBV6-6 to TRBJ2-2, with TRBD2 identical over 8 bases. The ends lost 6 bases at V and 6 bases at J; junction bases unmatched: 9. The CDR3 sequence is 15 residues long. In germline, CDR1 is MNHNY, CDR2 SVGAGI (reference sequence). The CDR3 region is CASSPGTRSAGELFF. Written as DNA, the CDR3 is TGTGCCAGCAGCCCCGGGACTAGATCGGCCGGGGAGCTGTTTTTT.

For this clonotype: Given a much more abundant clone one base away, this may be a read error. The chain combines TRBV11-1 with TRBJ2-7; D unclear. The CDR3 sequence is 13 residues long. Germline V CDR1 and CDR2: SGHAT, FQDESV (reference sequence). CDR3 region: CASSLSISYEQNF. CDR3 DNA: TGTGCCAGCAGCTTATCCATAAGCTACGAGCAGAACTTC. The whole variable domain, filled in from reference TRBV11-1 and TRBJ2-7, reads EAEVAQSPRYKITEKSQAVAFWCDPISGHATLYWYRQILGQGPELLVQFQDESVVDDSQLPKDRFSAERLKGVDSTLKIQPAELGDSAMYLCASSLSISYEQNFGPGTRLTVT.

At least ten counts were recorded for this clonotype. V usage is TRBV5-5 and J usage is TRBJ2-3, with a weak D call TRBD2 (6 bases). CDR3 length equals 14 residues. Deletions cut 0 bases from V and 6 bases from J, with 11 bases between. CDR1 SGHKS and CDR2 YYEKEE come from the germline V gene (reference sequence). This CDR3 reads CASSLVGGRDTQYF. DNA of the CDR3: TGTGCCAGCAGCTTGGTCGGGGGTCGGGATACGCAGTATTTT.

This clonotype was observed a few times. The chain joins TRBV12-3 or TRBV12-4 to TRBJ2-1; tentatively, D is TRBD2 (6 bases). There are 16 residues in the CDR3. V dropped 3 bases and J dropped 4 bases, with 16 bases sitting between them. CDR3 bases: TGTGCCAGCAGTTTGAGCAGGGACTCCGCGTACAATGAGCAGTTCTTC. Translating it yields CASSLSRDSAYNEQFF.

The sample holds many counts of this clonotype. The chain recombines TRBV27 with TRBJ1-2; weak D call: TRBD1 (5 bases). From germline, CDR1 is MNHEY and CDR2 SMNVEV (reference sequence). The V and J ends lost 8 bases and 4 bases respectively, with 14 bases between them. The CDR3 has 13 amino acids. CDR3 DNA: TGTGCCAGCGCGAGAGGGGAGGCCTATGGCTACACCTTC. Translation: CASARGEAYGYTF.

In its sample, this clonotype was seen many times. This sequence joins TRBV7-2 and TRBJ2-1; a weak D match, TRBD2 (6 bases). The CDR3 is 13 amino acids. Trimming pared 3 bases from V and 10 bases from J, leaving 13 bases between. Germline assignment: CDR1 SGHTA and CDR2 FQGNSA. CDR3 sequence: CASSFLLEGEQFF. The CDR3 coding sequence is TGTGCCAGCAGCTTCCTCCTGGAGGGGGAGCAGTTCTTC.